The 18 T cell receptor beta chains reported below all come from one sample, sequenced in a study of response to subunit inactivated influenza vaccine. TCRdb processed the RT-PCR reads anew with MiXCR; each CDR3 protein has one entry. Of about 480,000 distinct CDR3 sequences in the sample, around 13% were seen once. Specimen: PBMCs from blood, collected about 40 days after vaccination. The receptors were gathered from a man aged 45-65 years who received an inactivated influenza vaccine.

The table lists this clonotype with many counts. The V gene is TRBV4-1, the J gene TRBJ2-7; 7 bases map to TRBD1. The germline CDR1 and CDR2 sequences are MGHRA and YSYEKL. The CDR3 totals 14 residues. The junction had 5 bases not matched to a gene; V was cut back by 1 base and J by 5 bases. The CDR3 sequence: CASSQGQGVNEQYF. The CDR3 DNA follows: TGCGCCAGCAGCCAAGGACAGGGAGTCAACGAGCAGTACTTC.

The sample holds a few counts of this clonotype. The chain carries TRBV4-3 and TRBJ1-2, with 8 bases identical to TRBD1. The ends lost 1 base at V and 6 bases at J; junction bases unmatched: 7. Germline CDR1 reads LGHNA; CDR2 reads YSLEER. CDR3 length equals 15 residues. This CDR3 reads CASSQAQLTGDGYTF. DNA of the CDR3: TGCGCCAGCAGCCAAGCTCAATTGACAGGGGATGGCTACACCTTC.

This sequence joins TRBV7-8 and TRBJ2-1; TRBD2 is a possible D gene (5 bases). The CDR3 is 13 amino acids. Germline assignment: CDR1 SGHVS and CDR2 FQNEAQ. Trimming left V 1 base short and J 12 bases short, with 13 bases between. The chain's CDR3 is CASSLGAGGRQFF. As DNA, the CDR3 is TGTGCCAGCAGCTTAGGGGCAGGTGGGAGGCAGTTCTTC.

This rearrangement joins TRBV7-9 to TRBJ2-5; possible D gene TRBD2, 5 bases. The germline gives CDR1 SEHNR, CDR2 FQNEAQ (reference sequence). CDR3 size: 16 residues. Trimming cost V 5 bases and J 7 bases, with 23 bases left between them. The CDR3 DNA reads TGTGCCAGCAGCGGCACTATGCGGGCTAGCCCCCGGACCCAGTACTTC. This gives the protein CASSGTMRASPRTQYF. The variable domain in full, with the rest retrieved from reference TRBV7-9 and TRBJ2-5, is DTGVSQNPRHKITKRGQNVTFRCDPISEHNRLYWYRQTLGQGPEFLTYFQNEAQLEKSRLLSDRFSAERPKGSFSTLEIQRTEQGDSAMYLCASSGTMRASPRTQYFGPGTRLLVL.

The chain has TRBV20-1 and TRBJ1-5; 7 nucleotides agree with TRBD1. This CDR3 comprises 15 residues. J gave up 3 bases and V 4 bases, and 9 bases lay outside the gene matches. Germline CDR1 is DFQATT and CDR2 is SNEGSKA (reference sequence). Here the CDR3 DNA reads TGCAGTGCTATACCGGGACAGATCCTCAATCAGCCCCAGCATTTT. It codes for CSAIPGQILNQPQHF.

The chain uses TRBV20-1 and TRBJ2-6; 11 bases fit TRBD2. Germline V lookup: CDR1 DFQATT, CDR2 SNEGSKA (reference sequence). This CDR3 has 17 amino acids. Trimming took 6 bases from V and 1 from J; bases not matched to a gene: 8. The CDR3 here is CSAPRIAGGSGANVLTF. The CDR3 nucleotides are TGCAGTGCCCCTCGAATAGCGGGAGGGTCTGGGGCCAACGTCCTGACTTTC.

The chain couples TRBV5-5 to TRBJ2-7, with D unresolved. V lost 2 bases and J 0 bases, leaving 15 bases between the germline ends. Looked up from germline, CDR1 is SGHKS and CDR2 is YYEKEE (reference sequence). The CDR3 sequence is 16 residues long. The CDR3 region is CASSFSILEYSYEQYF. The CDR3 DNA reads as TGTGCCAGCAGCTTCAGCATTCTGGAATACTCCTACGAGCAGTACTTC.

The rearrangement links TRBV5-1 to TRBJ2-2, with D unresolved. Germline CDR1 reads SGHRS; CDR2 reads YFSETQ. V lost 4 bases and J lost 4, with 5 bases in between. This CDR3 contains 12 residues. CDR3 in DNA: TGCGCCAGCAGCCGTGTCACCGGGGAGCTGTTTTTT. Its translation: CASSRVTGELFF.

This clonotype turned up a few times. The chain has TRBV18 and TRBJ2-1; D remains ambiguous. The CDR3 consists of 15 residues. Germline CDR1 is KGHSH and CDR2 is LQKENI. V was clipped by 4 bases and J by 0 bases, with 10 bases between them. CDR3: CASSREQSSYNEQFF. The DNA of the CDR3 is TGTGCCAGCTCACGAGAACAGAGCTCCTACAATGAGCAGTTCTTC.

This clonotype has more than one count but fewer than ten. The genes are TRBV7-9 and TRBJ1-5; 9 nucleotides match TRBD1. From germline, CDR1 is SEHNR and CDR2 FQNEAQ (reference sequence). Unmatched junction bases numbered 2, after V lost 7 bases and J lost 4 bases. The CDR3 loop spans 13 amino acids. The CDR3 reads CASIGTGNQPQHF. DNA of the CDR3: TGTGCCAGCATAGGGACAGGGAATCAGCCCCAGCATTTT.

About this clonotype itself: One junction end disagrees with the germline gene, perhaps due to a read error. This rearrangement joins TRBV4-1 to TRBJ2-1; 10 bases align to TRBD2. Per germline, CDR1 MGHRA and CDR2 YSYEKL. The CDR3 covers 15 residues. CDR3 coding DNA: TGCGCCAGCAGCTACCTGGGACTAGCGAACAATGAGCAGCTCTTC. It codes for CASSYLGLANNEQLF.

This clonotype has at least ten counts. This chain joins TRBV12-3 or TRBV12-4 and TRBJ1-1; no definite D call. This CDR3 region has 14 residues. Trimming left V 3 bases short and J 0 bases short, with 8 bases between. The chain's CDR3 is CASSFSRVNTEAFF. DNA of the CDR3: TGTGCCAGCAGTTTTTCCCGGGTGAACACTGAAGCTTTCTTT.

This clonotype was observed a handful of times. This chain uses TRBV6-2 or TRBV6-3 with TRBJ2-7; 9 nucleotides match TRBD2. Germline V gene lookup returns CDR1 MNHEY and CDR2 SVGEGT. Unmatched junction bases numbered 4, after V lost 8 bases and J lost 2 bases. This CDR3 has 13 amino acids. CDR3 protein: CASGRTSAYEQYF. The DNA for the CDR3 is TGTGCCAGCGGTAGGACTAGCGCCTACGAGCAGTACTTC.

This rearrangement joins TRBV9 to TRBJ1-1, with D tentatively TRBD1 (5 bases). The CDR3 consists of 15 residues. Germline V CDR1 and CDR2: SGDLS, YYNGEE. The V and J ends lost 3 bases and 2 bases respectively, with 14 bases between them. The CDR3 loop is CASSASGGVNTEAFF. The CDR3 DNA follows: TGTGCCAGCAGCGCCTCGGGGGGTGTTAACACTGAAGCTTTCTTT.

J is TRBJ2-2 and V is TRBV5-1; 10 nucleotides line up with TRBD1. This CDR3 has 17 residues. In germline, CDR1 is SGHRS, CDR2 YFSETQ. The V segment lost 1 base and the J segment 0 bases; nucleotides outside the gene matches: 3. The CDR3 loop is CASSLKGQGSNTGELFF. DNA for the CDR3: TGCGCCAGCAGCTTGAAGGGACAGGGGTCGAACACCGGGGAGCTGTTTTTT.

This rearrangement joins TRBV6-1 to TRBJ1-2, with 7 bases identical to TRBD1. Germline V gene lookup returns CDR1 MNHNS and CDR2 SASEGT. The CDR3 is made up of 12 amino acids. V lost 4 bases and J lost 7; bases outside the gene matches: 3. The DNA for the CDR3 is TGTGCCAGCAGTGGATACAGGGGTGGCTACACCTTC. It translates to CASSGYRGGYTF.

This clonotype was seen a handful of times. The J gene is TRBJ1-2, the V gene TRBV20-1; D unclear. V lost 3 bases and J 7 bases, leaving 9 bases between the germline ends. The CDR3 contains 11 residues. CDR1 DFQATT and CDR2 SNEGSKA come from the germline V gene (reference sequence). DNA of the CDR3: TGCAGTGCTAGTATCTGGGGTGGCTACACCTTC. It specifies CSASIWGGYTF.

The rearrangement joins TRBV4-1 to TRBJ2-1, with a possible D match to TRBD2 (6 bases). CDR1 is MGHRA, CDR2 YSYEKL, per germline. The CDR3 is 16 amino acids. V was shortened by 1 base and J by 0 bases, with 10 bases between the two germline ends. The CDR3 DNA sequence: TGCGCCAGCAGCCAAGGTGCGGGGAGCTCCTACAATGAGCAGTTCTTC. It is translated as CASSQGAGSSYNEQFF.